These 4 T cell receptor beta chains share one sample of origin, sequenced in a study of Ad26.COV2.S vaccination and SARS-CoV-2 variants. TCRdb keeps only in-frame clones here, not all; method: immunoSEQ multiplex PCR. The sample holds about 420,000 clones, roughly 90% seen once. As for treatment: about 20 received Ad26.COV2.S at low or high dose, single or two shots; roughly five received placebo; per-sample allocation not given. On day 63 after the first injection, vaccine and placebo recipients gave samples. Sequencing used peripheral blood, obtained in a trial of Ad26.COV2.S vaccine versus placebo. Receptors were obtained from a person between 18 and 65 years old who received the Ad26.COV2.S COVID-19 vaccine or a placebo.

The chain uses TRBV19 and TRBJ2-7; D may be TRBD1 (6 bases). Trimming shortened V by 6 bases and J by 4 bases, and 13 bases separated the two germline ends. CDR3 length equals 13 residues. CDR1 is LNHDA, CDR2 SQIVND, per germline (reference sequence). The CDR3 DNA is TGTGCCAGTAGCAGGGGCGGTAGTTACGAGCAGTACTTC. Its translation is CASSRGGSYEQYF. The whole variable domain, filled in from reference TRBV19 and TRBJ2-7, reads DGGITQSPKYLFRKEGQNVTLSCEQNLNHDAMYWYRQDPGQGLRLIYYSQIVNDFQKGDIAEGYSVSREKKESFPLTVTSAQKNPTAFYLCASSRGGSYEQYFGPGTRLTVT.

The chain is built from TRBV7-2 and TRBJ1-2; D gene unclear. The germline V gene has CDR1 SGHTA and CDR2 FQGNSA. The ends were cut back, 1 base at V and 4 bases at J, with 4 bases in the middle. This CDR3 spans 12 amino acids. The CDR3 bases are TGTGCCAGCAGCTTAGTACCCTATGGCTACACCTTC. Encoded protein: CASSLVPYGYTF.

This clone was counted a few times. The CDR3 spells CASSSQGPSSYNEQFF. In nucleotides, the CDR3 is TGTGCCAGCAGCTCACAGGGCCCGAGCTCCTACAATGAGCAGTTCTTC. The chain carries TRBV7-2 and TRBJ2-1; weak D call: TRBD1 (6 bases). This CDR3 contains 16 residues. V lost 4 bases to trimming and J lost 0 bases, with 13 bases between them. Per the germline V gene, CDR1 is SGHTA and CDR2 is FQGNSA.

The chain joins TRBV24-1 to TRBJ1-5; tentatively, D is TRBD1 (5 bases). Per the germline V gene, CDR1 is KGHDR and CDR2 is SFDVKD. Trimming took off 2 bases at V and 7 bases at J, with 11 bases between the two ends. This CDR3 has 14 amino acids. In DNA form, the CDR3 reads TGTGCCACCAGTGATTCCGGGGCTCGCCAGCCCCAGCATTTT. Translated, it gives CATSDSGARQPQHF.